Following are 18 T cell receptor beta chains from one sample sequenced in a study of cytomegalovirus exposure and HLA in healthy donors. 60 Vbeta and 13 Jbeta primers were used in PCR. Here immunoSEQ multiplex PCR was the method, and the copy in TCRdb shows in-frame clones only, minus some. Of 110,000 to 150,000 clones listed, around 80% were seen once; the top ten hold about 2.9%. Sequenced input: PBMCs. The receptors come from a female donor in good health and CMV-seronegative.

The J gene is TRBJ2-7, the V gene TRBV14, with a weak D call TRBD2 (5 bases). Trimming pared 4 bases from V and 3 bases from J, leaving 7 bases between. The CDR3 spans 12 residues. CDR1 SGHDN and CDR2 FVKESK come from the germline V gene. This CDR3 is CASSPSGYEQYF. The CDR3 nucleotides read TGTGCCAGCAGCCCCAGCGGCTACGAGCAGTACTTC.

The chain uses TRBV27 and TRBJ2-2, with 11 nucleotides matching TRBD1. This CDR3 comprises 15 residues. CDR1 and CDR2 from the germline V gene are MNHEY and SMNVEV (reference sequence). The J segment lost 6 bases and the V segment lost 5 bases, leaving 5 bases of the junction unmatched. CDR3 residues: CASSKGTGGPGELFF. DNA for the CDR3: TGTGCCAGCAGTAAAGGGACAGGGGGTCCCGGGGAGCTGTTTTTT.

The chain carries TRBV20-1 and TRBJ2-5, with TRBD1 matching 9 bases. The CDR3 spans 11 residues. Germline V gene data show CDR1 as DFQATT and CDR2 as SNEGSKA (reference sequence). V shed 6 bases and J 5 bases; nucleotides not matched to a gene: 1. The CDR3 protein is CSADRGETQYF. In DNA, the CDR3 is TGCAGTGCAGACAGGGGGGAGACCCAGTACTTC.

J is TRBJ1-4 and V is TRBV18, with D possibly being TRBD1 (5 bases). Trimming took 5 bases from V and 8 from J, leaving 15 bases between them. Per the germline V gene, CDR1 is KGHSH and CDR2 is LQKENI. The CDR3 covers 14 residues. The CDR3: CASSATGVREKLFF. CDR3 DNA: TGTGCCAGCTCAGCTACAGGAGTCAGGGAAAAACTGTTTTTT.

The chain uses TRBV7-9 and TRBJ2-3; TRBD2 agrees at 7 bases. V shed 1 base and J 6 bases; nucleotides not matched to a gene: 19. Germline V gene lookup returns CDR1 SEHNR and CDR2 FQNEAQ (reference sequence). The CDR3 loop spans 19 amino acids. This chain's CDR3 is CASSLVTLSGMGFVDTQYF. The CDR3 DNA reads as TGTGCCAGCAGCTTAGTCACCCTAAGCGGGATGGGATTTGTGGATACGCAGTATTTT. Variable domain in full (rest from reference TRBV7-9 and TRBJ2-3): DTGVSQNPRHKITKRGQNVTFRCDPISEHNRLYWYRQTLGQGPEFLTYFQNEAQLEKSRLLSDRFSAERPKGSFSTLEIQRTEQGDSAMYLCASSLVTLSGMGFVDTQYFGPGTRLTVL.

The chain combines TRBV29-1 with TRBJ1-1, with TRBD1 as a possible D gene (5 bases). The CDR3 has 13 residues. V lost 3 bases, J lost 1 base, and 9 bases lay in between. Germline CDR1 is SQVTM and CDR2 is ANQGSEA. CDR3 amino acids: CSVDSGANTEAFF. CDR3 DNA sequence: TGCAGCGTTGATAGTGGGGCGAACACTGAAGCTTTCTTT.

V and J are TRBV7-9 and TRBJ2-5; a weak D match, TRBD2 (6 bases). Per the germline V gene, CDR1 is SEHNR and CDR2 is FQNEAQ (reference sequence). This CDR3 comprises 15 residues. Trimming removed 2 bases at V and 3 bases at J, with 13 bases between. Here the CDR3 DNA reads TGTGCCAGCAGCTTATGGGTGCGGGGCAAAGAGACCCAGTACTTC. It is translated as CASSLWVRGKETQYF. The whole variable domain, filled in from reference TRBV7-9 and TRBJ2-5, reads DTGVSQNPRHKITKRGQNVTFRCDPISEHNRLYWYRQTLGQGPEFLTYFQNEAQLEKSRLLSDRFSAERPKGSFSTLEIQRTEQGDSAMYLCASSLWVRGKETQYFGPGTRLLVL.

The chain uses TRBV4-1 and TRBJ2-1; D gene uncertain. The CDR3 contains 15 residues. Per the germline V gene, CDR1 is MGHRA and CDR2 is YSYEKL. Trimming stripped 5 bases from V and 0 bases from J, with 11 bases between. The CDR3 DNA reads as TGCGCCAGCAGCGGATCAGGTACCTCCTACAATGAGCAGTTCTTC. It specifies CASSGSGTSYNEQFF.

CDR3 loop: CASSTPPGTGNTEAFF. The CDR3 DNA sequence: TGTGCCAGCAGCACCCCTCCCGGGACAGGGAACACTGAAGCTTTCTTT. The chain joins TRBV7-8 to TRBJ1-1; 8 bases are shared with TRBD1. V was clipped by 5 bases and J by 1 base; unmatched bases: 9. Germline assignment: CDR1 SGHVS and CDR2 FQNEAQ. This CDR3 region has 16 residues.

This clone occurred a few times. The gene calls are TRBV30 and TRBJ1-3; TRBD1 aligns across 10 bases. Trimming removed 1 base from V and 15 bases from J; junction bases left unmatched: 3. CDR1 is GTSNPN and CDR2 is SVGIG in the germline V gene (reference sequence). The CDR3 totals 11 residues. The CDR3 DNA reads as TGTGCCTGGAGTGGGGGACAGGGGCGATATTTT. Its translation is CAWSGGQGRYF.

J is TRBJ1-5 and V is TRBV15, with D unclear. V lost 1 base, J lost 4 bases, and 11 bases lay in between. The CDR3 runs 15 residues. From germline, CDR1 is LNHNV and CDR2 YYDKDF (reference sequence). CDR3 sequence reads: CATSRAPVSNQPQHF. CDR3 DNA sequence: TGTGCCACCAGCAGAGCTCCGGTATCGAATCAGCCCCAGCATTTT.

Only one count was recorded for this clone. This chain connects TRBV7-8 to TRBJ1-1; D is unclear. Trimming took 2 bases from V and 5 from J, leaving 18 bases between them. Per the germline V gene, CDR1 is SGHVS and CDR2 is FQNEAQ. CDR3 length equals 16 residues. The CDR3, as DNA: TGTGCCAGCAGCTTATACCCCACTGTGGAGGGTACTGAAGCTTTCTTT. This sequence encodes CASSLYPTVEGTEAFF.

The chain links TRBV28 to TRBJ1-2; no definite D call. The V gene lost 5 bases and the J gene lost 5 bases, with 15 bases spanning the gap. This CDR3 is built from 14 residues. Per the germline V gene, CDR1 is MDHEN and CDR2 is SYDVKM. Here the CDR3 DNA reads TGTGCCAGCAGTCTCCCCGGACTCAATTATGGCTACACCTTC. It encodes CASSLPGLNYGYTF.

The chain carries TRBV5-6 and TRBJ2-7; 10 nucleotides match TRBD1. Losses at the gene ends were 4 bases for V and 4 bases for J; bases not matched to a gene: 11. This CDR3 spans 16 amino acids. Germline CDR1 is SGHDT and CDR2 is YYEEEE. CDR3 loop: CASSGTLTGGEYEQYF. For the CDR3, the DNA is TGTGCCAGCAGCGGGACATTGACAGGGGGCGAGTACGAGCAGTACTTC.

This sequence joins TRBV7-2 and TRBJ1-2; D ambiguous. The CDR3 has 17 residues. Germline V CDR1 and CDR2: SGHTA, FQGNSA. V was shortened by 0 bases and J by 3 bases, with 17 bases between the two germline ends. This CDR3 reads CASSLAAAPSPDYGYTF. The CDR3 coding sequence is TGTGCCAGCAGCTTAGCTGCGGCCCCCTCCCCTGACTATGGCTACACCTTC. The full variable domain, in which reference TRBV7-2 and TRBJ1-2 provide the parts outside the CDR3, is GAGVSQSPSNKVTEKGKDVELRCDPISGHTALYWYRQSLGQGLEFLIYFQGNSAPDKSGLPSDRFSAERTGGSVSTLTIQRTQQEDSAVYLCASSLAAAPSPDYGYTFGSGTRLTVV.

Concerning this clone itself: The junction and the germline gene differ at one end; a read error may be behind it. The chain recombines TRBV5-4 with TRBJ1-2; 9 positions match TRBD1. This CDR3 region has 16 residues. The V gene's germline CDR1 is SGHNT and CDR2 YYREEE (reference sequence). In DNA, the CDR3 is TGCGCCAGCAGCCAAGATCGACAGGGGGGAGACTATGGCTACACCTTC. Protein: CASSQDRQGGDYGYTF.

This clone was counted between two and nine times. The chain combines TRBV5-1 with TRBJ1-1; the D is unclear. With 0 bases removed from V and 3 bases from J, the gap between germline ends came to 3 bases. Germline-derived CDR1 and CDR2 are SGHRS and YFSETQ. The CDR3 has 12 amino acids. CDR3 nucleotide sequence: TGCGCCAGCAGCTTGGGGCACACTGAAGCTTTCTTT. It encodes CASSLGHTEAFF.

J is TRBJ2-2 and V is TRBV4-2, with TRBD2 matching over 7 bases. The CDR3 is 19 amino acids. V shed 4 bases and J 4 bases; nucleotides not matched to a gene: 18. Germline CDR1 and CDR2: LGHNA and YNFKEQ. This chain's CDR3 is CASSPSGPGTTRGTGELFF. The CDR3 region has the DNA TGTGCCAGCAGCCCATCCGGCCCCGGGACTACCCGAGGCACCGGGGAGCTGTTTTTT.